Here is one TCR beta chain with its context. The sample belongs to a study of blood T cell repertoires in COVID-19. Profiled with immunoSEQ multiplex PCR; TCRdb holds only in-frame clones, not every one. Among some 300,000 clones listed, approximately 90% were seen once. Study members were between about 18 and 95 years old and lived in some 26 US regions. Sample: PBMCs or T cells enriched from blood (not recorded which). This sequence originates from a woman in her 30s who had been exposed to COVID-19.

This chain's CDR3 is CASSIGHLEQYF. CDR3 sequence (DNA): TGTGCCAGTAGTATTGGACACCTCGAGCAGTACTTC. The rearrangement joins TRBV19 to TRBJ2-7; the D gene is possibly TRBD1 (5 bases). Trimming took off 3 bases at V and 6 bases at J, with 9 bases between the two ends. In germline, CDR1 is LNHDA, CDR2 SQIVND (reference sequence). The CDR3 extends over 12 amino acids.